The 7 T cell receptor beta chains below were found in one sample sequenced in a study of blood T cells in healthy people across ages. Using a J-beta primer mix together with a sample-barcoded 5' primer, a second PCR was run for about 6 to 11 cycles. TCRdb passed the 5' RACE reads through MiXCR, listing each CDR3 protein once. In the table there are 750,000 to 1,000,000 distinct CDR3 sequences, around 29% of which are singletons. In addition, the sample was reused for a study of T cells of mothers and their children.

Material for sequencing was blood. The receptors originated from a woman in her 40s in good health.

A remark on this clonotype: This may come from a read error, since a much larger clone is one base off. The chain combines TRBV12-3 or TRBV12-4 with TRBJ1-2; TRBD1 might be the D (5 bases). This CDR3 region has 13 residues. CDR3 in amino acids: CAGSPLRGYGYTF. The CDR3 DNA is TGTGCCGGCAGTCCCCTGAGGGGCTATGGCTACACCTTC.

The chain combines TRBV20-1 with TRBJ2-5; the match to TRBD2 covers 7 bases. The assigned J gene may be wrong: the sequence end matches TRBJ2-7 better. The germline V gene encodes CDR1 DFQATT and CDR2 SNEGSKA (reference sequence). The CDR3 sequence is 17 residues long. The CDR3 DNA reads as TGCAGTGCTAACGCTCTCGGGGACTACCGATCAAATTACGAGCAGTACTTC. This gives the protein CSANALGDYRSNYEQYF.

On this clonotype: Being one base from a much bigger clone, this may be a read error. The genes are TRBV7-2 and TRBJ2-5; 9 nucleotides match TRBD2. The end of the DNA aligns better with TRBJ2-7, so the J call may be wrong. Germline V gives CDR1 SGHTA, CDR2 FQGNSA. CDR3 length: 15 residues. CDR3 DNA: TGTGCCTGCAGCGGACTAGCGACCAGCTCCTACGAGCAGTACTTC. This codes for CACSGLATSSYEQYF.

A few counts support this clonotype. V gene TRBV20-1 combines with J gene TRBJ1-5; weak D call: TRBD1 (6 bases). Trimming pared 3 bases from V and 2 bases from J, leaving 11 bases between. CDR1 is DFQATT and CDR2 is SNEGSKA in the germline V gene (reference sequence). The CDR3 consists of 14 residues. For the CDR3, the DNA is TGCAGTGCTAGTGGGGGCCCGGGCAATCAGCCCCAGCATTTT. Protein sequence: CSASGGPGNQPQHF.

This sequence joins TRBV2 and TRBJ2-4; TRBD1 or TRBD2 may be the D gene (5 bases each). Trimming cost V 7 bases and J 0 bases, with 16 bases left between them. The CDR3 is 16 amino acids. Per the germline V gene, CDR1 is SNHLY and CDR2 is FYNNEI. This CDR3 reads CASTGQNDPAKNIQYF. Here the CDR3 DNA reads TGTGCCAGCACGGGGCAAAATGATCCAGCCAAAAACATTCAGTACTTC.

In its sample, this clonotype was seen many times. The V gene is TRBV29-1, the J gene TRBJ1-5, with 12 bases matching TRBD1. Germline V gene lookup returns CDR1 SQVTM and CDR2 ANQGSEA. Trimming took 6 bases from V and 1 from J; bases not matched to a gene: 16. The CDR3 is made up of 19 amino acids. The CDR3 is CSVQSQGTGGLESNQPQHF. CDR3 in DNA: TGCAGCGTCCAATCGCAGGGGACAGGGGGCCTCGAGAGCAATCAGCCCCAGCATTTT.

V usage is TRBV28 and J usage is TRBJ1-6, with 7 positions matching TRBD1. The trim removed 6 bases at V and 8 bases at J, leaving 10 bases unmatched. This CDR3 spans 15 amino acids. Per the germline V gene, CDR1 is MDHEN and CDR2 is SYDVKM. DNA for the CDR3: TGTGCCAGCAGGTCAGAGACAGGGCTCGATTCACCCCTCCACTTT. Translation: CASRSETGLDSPLHF. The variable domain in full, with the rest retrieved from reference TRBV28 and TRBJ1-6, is DVKVTQSSRYLVKRTGEKVFLECVQDMDHENMFWYRQDPGLGLRLIYFSYDVKMKEKGDIPEGYSVSREKKERFSLILESASTNQTSMYLCASRSETGLDSPLHFGNGTRLTVT.